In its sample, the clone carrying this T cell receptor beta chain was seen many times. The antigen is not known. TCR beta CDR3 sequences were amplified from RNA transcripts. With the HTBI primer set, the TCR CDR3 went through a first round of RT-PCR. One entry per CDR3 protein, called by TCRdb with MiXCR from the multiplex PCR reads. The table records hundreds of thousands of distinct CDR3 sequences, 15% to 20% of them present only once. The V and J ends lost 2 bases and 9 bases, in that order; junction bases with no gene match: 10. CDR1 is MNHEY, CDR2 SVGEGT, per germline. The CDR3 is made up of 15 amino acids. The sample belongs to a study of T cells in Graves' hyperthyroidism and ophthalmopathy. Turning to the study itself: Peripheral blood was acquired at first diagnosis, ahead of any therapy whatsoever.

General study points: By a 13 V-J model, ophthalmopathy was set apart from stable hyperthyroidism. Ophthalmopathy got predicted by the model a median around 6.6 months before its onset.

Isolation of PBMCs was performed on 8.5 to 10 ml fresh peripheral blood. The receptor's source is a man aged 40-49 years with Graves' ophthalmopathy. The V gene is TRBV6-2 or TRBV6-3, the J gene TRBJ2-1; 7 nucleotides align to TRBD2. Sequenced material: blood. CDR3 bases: TGTGCCAGCAGTTACGCCTCCGGGGGGAAGGGTGAGCAGTTCTTC. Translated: CASSYASGGKGEQFF.